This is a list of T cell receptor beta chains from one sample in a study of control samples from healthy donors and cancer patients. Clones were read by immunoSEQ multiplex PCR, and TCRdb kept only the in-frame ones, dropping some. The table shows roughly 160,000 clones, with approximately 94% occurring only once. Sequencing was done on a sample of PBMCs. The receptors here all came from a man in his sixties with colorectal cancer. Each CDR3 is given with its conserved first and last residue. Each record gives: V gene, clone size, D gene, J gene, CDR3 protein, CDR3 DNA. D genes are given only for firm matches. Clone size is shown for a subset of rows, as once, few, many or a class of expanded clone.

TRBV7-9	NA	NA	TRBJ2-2	CASSSSGAGNTGELFF	TGTGCCAGCAGCTCCTCGGGGGCGGGGAACACCGGGGAGCTGTTTTTT
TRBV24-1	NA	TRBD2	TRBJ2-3	CATSGSGVGADTQYF	TGTGCCACCAGTGGTAGCGGGGTCGGGGCGGATACGCAGTATTTT
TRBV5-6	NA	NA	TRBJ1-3	CASSLGQLSGNTIYF	TGTGCCAGCAGCCTAGGACAGCTCTCTGGAAACACCATATATTTT
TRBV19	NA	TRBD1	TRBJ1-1	CASSIWGQATEAFF	TGTGCCAGTAGTATTTGGGGACAGGCCACTGAAGCTTTCTTT
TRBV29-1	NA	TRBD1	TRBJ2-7	CSVDAGTGGIEQYF	TGCAGCGTTGATGCGGGGACAGGGGGGATCGAGCAGTACTTC
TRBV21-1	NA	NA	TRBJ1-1	CASSQRQAFF	TGTGCCAGCAGCCAAAGACAGGCTTTCTTT
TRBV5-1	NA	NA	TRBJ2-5	CASNGQETQYF	TGCGCCAGCAATGGCCAAGAGACCCAGTACTTC
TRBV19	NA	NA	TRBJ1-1	CATGNPRLSPEAFF	TGTGCCACCGGCAACCCCAGGCTTTCGCCTGAAGCTTTCTTT
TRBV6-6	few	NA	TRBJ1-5	CASRAQGVSQPQHF	TGTGCCAGCAGGGCTCAGGGTGTAAGTCAGCCCCAGCATTTT
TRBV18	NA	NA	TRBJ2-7	CASSPIQGLYEQYF	TGTGCCAGCTCACCGATACAGGGACTCTACGAGCAGTACTTC
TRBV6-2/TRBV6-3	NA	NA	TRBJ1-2	CASSYSFTNYGYTF	TGTGCCAGCAGTTACTCGTTTACTAACTATGGCTACACCTTC
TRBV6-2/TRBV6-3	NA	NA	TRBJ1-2	CASSWTRTYTYGYTF	TGTGCCAGCAGTTGGACCCGGACGTACACTTATGGCTACACCTTC
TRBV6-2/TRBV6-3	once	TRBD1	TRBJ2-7	CASSYEGQSYEQYF	TGTGCCAGCAGTTACGAGGGACAGTCCTACGAGCAGTACTTC
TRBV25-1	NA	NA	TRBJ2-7	CASSEFRGTYEQYF	TGTGCCAGCAGTGAATTCCGGGGAACCTACGAGCAGTACTTC
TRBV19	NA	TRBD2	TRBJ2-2	CASSTKRRLAGNTGELFF	TGTGCCAGTAGTACCAAGCGGAGACTAGCGGGAAACACCGGGGAGCTGTTTTTT
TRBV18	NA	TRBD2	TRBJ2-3	CASSYSSGTSGGHTDTQYF	TGTGCCAGCTCCTATTCATCCGGGACTAGCGGGGGCCACACAGATACGCAGTATTTT
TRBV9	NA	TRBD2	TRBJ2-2	CASSVGLAANTGELFF	TGTGCCAGCAGCGTAGGACTAGCTGCGAACACCGGGGAGCTGTTTTTT
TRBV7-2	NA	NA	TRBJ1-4	CASSLGGGTGGEKLFF	TGTGCCAGCAGCTTAGGAGGCGGGACGGGGGGGGAAAAACTGTTTTTT
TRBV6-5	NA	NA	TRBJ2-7	CASSPGPGSYEQYF	TGTGCCAGCAGCCCGGGACCGGGATCCTACGAGCAGTACTTC
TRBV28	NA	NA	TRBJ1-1	CASSLAGMNTEAFF	TGTGCCAGCAGTTTGGCAGGCATGAACACTGAAGCTTTCTTT
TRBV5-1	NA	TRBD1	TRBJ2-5	CASSLNRQGAGETQYF	TGCGCCAGCAGCCTGAATCGACAGGGGGCGGGCGAGACCCAGTACTTC
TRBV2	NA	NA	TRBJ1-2	CASRRDSSGDGYTF	TGTGCCAGCAGACGGGACTCGTCGGGGGATGGCTACACCTTC
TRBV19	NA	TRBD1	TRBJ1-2	CASSPIGQVPNYGYTF	TGTGCCAGTAGTCCTATAGGACAGGTGCCCAACTATGGCTACACCTTC
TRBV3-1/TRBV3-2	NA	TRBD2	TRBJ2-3	CASSQEEGSGLTDTQYF	TGTGCCAGCAGCCAAGAAGAGGGTAGCGGGCTCACAGATACGCAGTATTTT
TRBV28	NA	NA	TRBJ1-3	CASSNTNTIYF	TGTGCCAGCAGTAACACTAACACCATATATTTT
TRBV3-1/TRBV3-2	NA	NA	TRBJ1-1	CASSQLSTMGAFF	TGTGCCAGCAGCCAACTTTCAACGATGGGAGCTTTCTTT
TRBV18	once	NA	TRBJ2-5	CASSPGESQETQYF	TGTGCCAGCTCACCCGGCGAATCCCAAGAGACCCAGTACTTC
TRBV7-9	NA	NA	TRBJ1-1	CASSYGGATEAFF	TGTGCCAGCAGCTACGGGGGAGCCACTGAAGCTTTCTTT
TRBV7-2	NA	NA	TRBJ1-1	CASSFSQGSPNTEAFF	TGTGCCAGCAGCTTTTCACAGGGTTCACCGAACACTGAAGCTTTCTTT
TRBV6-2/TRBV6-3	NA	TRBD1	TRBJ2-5	CASSYSLGDSGSETQYF	TGTGCCAGCAGTTACTCACTGGGGGACAGCGGTTCGGAGACCCAGTACTTC
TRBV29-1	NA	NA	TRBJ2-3	CSVEYTGPTDTQYF	TGCAGCGTTGAATACACAGGACCCACAGATACGCAGTATTTT
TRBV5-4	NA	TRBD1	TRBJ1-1	CASSGQGGGVAFF	TGTGCCAGCAGCGGACAGGGAGGGGGTGTGGCTTTCTTT
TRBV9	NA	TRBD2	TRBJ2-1	CASSRASGGEYNEQFF	TGTGCCAGCAGCAGGGCTAGCGGGGGGGAATACAATGAGCAGTTCTTC
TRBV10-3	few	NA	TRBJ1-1	CAIMAGPNTEAFF	TGTGCCATCATGGCAGGACCGAACACTGAAGCTTTCTTT
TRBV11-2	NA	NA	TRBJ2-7	CASSLFGRINSYEQYF	TGTGCCAGCAGCTTATTTGGGCGGATTAACTCCTACGAGCAGTACTTC
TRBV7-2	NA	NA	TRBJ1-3	CASSLLGATGNTIYF	TGTGCCAGCAGCTTGTTGGGGGCAACTGGAAACACCATATATTTT
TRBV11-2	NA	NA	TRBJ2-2	CASSYMATANTGELFF	TGTGCCAGCAGCTATATGGCTACCGCGAACACCGGGGAGCTGTTTTTT
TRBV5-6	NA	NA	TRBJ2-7	CASRRQGLGEQYF	TGTGCCAGCAGACGCCAGGGGCTGGGCGAGCAGTACTTC
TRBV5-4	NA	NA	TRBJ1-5	CASSRFGSNQPQHF	TGTGCCAGCAGCCGTTTCGGGAGCAATCAGCCCCAGCATTTT
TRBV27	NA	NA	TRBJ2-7	CASSLQGGGSYEQYF	TGTGCCAGCAGTCTCCAGGGAGGGGGATCCTACGAGCAGTACTTC
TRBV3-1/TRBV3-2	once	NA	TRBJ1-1	CASSHSGVSNTEAFF	TGTGCCAGCAGCCACTCAGGGGTTTCTAACACTGAAGCTTTCTTT
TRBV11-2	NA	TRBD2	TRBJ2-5	CASGVPGLGGTQYF	TGTGCCAGCGGGGTTCCGGGACTAGGGGGGACCCAGTACTTC
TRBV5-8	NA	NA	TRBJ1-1	CASAVGAGNTEAFF	TGTGCCAGCGCCGTCGGGGCAGGGAACACTGAAGCTTTCTTT
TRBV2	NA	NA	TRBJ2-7	CASSESWSFEQYF	TGTGCCAGCAGTGAATCGTGGAGCTTTGAGCAGTACTTC
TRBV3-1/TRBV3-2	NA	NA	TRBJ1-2	CASSQDYIYGYTF	TGTGCCAGCAGCCAAGATTACATCTATGGCTACACCTTC
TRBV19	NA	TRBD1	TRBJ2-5	CASSPNNRGWETQYF	TGTGCCAGTAGTCCAAATAACAGGGGCTGGGAGACCCAGTACTTC
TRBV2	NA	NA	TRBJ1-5	CASSAFNSNQPQHF	TGTGCCAGCAGTGCCTTCAATAGCAATCAGCCCCAGCATTTT
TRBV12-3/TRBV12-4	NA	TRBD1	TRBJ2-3	CASSPGGDTQYF	TGTGCCAGCAGCCCAGGGGGAGATACGCAGTATTTT
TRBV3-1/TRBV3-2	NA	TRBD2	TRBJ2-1	CASSQEIGTSGGGPYNEQFF	TGTGCCAGCAGCCAAGAAATCGGGACTAGCGGGGGAGGGCCTTACAATGAGCAGTTCTTC
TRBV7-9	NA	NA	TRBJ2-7	CASSLIFDSPYEQYF	TGTGCCAGCAGCTTAATTTTCGACTCCCCCTACGAGCAGTACTTC
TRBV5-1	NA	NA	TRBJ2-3	CASSLVGFTDTQYF	TGCGCCAGCAGCTTGGTTGGCTTCACAGATACGCAGTATTTT
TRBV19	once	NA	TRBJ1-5	CASNVDSNQPQHF	TGTGCCAGTAACGTAGATAGCAATCAGCCCCAGCATTTT
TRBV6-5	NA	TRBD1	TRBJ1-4	CASSRTGVGEKLFF	TGTGCCAGCAGCAGGACAGGGGTTGGGGAAAAACTGTTTTTT
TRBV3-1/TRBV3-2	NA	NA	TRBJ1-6	CASTLQDSPASPLHF	TGTGCCAGCACCTTGCAGGACAGCCCAGCTTCACCCCTCCACTTT
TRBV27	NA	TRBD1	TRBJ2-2	CASSPGTEDTGELFF	TGTGCCAGCAGTCCCGGGACAGAAGACACCGGGGAGCTGTTTTTT
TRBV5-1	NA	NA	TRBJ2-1	CASSLSHNEQFF	TGCGCCAGCAGCTTGTCCCACAATGAGCAGTTCTTC
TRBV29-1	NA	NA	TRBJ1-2	CSVGVGSTYGYTF	TGCAGCGTTGGGGTAGGATCCACCTATGGCTACACCTTC